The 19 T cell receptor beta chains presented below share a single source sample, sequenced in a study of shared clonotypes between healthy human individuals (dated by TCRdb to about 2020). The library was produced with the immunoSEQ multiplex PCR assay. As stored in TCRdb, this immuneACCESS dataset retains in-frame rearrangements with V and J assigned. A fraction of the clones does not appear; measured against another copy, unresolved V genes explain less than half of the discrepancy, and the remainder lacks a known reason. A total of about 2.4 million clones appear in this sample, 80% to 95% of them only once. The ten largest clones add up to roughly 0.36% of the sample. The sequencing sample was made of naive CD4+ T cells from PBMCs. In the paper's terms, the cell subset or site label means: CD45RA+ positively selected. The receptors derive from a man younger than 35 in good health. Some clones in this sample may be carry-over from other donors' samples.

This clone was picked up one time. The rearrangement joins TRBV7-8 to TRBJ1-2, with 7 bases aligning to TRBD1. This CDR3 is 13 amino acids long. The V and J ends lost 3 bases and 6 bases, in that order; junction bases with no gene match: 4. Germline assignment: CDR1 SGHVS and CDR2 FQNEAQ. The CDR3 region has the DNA TGTGCCAGCAGCTTCGTAGGGGGCAATGGCTACACCTTC. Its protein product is CASSFVGGNGYTF.

CDR3 in DNA: TGTGCCAGCAGCAAATTCCCTGACAGGGAACTTAACTATGGCTACACCTTC. This translates into CASSKFPDRELNYGYTF. The genes are TRBV21-1 and TRBJ1-2; the D call in the table, TRBD1, was not verified against the DNA. TRBV21-1 constitutes a pseudogene. This CDR3 is built from 17 residues.

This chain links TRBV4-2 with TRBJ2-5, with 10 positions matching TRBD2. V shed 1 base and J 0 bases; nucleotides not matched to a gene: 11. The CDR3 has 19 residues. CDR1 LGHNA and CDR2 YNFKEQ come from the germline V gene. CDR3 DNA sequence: TGTGCCAGCAGCCAAGTATTGGCTAGCGGGAGCCCTAACCAAGAGACCCAGTACTTC. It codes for CASSQVLASGSPNQETQYF.

CDR3 coding DNA: TGTGCCAGCAGCCCGCTGGGGACGACCACCTACAATGAGCAGTTCTTC. Translated: CASSPLGTTTYNEQFF. V is TRBV28 and J is TRBJ2-1; D tentatively reads TRBD1 or TRBD2 (5 bases each). The CDR3 has 16 residues. The V gene lost 6 bases and the J gene lost 2 bases, with 17 bases spanning the gap. Germline lookup yields CDR1 MDHEN and CDR2 SYDVKM. The full variable domain, completed using reference TRBV28 and TRBJ2-1, is DVKVTQSSRYLVKRTGEKVFLECVQDMDHENMFWYRQDPGLGLRLIYFSYDVKMKEKGDIPEGYSVSREKKERFSLILESASTNQTSMYLCASSPLGTTTYNEQFFGPGTRLTVL.

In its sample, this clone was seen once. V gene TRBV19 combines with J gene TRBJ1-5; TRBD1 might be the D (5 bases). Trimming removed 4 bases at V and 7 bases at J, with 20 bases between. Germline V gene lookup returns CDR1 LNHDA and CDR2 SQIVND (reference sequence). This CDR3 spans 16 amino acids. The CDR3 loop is CASSTRWGKPEQPQHF. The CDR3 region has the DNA TGTGCCAGTAGTACGAGGTGGGGCAAGCCCGAGCAGCCCCAGCATTTT.

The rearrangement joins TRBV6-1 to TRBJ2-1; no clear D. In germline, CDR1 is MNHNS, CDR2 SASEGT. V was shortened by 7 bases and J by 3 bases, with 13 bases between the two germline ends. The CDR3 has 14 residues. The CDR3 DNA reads TGTGCCAGCACCCAGGAGAAGGGCTACAATGAGCAGTTCTTC. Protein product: CASTQEKGYNEQFF.

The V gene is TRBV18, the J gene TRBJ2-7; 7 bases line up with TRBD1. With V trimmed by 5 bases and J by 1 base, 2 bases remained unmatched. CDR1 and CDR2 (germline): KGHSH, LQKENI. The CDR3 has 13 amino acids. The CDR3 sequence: CASSVDRSYEQYF. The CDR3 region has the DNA TGTGCCAGCTCAGTGGACAGGTCCTACGAGCAGTACTTC.

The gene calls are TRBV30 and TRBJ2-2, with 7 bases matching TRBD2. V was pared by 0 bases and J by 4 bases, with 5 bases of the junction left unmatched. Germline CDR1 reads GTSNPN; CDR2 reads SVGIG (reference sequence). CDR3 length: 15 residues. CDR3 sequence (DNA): TGTGCCTGGAGTGTAAGACTAGCCGGCACCGGGGAGCTGTTTTTT. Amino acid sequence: CAWSVRLAGTGELFF. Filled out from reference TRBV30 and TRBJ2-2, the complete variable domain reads SQTIHQWPATLVQPVGSPLSLECTVEGTSNPNLYWYRQAAGRGLQLLFYSVGIGQISSEVPQNLSASRPQDRQFILSSKKLLLSDSGFYLCAWSVRLAGTGELFFGEGSRLTVL.

The CDR3 DNA follows: TGTGCCAGCAGTTCTGTACGGAACACTGAAGCTTTCTTT. This encodes CASSSVRNTEAFF. This chain joins TRBV28 and TRBJ1-1; no clear D gene. This CDR3 region has 13 residues. The V gene lost 4 bases and the J gene lost 1 base, with 7 bases spanning the gap. Germline-derived CDR1 and CDR2 are MDHEN and SYDVKM. Complete variable domain (other parts from reference TRBV28 and TRBJ1-1): DVKVTQSSRYLVKRTGEKVFLECVQDMDHENMFWYRQDPGLGLRLIYFSYDVKMKEKGDIPEGYSVSREKKERFSLILESASTNQTSMYLCASSSVRNTEAFFGQGTRLTVV.

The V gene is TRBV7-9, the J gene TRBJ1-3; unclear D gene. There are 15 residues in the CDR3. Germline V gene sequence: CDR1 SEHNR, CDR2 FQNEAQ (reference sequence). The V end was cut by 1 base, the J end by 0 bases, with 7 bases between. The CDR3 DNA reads TGTGCCAGCAGCTTAGTTCTCATCTCTGGAAACACCATATATTTT. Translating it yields CASSLVLISGNTIYF.

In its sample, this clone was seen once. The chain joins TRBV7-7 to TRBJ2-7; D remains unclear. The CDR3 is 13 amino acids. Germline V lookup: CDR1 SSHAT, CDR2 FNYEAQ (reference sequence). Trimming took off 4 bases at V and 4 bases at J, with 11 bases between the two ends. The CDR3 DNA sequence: TGTGCCAGCAGCTCCGGACCCTCTTACGAGCAGTACTTC. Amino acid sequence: CASSSGPSYEQYF.

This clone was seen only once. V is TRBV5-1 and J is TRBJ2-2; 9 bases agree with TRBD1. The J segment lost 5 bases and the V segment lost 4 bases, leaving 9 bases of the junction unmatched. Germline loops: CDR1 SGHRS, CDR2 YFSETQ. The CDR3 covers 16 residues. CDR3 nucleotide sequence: TGCGCCAGCAGCATACCCCCCGGGACAGGGACCGGGGAGCTGTTTTTT. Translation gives CASSIPPGTGTGELFF.

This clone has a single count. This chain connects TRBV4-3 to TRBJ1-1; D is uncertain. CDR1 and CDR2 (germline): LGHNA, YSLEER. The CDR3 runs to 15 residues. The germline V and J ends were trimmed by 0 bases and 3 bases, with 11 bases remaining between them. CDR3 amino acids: CASSQEGRYYTEAFF. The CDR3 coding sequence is TGCGCCAGCAGCCAAGAAGGCCGATATTACACTGAAGCTTTCTTT.

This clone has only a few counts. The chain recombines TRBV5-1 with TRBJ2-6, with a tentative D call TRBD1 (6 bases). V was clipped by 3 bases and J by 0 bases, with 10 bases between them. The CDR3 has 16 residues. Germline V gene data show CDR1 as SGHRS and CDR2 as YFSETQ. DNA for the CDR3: TGCGCCAGCAGCTCCGGACAGAACTCTGGGGCCAACGTCCTGACTTTC. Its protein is CASSSGQNSGANVLTF.

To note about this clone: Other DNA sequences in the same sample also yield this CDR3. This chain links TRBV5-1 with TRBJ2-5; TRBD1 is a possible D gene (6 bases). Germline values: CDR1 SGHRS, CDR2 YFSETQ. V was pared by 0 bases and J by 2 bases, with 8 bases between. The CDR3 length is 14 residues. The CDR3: CASSLVQGQETQYF. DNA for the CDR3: TGCGCCAGCAGCTTGGTCCAGGGGCAAGAGACCCAGTACTTC.

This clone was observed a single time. The CDR3 spells CASSQVVRVDPYGYTF. In DNA, the CDR3 is TGCGCCAGCAGCCAAGTCGTGAGGGTAGATCCGTATGGCTACACCTTC. V usage is TRBV4-3 and J usage is TRBJ1-2; D is undetermined. The germline V gene encodes CDR1 LGHNA and CDR2 YSLEER. The CDR3 is made up of 16 amino acids. V was shortened by 1 base and J by 5 bases, with 17 bases between the two germline ends.

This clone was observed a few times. The CDR3 region has the DNA TGTGGAATTCAGGGGTCAAATGAAAAACTGTTTTTT. It specifies CGIQGSNEKLFF. This chain links TRBV28 with TRBJ1-4, with D tentatively TRBD1 (6 bases). Germline lookup yields CDR1 MDHEN and CDR2 SYDVKM. The CDR3 has 12 amino acids.

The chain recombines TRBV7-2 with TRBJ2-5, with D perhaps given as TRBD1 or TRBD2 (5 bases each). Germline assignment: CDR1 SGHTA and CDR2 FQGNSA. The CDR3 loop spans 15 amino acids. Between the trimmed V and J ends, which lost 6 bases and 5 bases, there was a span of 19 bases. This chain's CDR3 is CASRDEGLSGETQYF. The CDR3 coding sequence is TGTGCCAGCAGGGATGAGGGGTTGTCCGGGGAGACCCAGTACTTC.

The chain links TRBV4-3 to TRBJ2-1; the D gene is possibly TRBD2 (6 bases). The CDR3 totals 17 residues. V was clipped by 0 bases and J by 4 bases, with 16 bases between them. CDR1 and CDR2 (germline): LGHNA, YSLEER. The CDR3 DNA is TGCGCCAGCAGCCAAGACCTAGCGCCTCGGGAATACAATGAGCAGTTCTTC. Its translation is CASSQDLAPREYNEQFF.